The 19 T cell receptor beta chains below were found in one sample sequenced in a study of T cell responses to AZD1222 COVID-19 vaccine. Using immunoSEQ multiplex PCR, the repertoire was profiled, and TCRdb retains in-frame clones only, with some absent. The sample holds 140,000 to 150,000 clones, about 90% seen once. This specimen consisted of peripheral blood, obtained on day 0 of AZD1222 vaccination. The receptors were sampled from an adult in good health.

The chain has TRBV10-1 and TRBJ1-6; D is undetermined. The CDR3 runs to 12 residues. Deletions cut 3 bases from V and 7 bases from J, with 4 bases between. Germline CDR1 and CDR2: WNHNN and SYGVQD (reference sequence). In nucleotides, the CDR3 is TGCGCCAGCAGTGAAGCGAATTCACCCCTCCACTTT. Its protein product is CASSEANSPLHF.

The rearrangement joins TRBV4-3 to TRBJ1-2; D remains ambiguous. V shed 0 bases and J shed 4 bases, with 6 bases lying between them. Germline loops: CDR1 LGHNA, CDR2 YSLEER. The CDR3 covers 13 residues. In DNA form, the CDR3 reads TGCGCCAGCAGCCAAGATTCCAGCTATGGCTACACCTTC. Protein product: CASSQDSSYGYTF.

This clone has just one count. V is TRBV2 and J is TRBJ1-2, with 8 nucleotides matching TRBD1. J was trimmed by 7 bases and V by 7 bases; bases with no gene match: 8. The CDR3 is made up of 13 amino acids. Per germline, CDR1 SNHLY and CDR2 FYNNEI. In DNA, the CDR3 is TGTGCCAGCACCCTGGACAGGGCGCCTGGCTACACCTTC. It specifies CASTLDRAPGYTF.

The gene calls are TRBV9 and TRBJ2-2, with 10 positions matching TRBD2. This CDR3 has 16 residues. The V gene end was trimmed by 4 bases and the J gene end by 6 bases; junction bases not matched to a gene: 9. In germline, CDR1 is SGDLS, CDR2 YYNGEE. CDR3 sequence reads: CASSPTGTSVPGELFF. CDR3 nucleotide sequence: TGTGCCAGCAGCCCGACCGGGACTAGCGTACCCGGGGAGCTGTTTTTT. Variable domain in full (rest from reference TRBV9 and TRBJ2-2): DSGVTQTPKHLITATGQRVTLRCSPRSGDLSVYWYQQSLDQGLQFLIQYYNGEERAKGNILERFSAQQFPDLHSELNLSSLELGDSALYFCASSPTGTSVPGELFFGEGSRLTVL.

As for this clone: This sample includes further DNA sequences coding for the same CDR3. The chain couples TRBV7-2 to TRBJ2-7; D not certain. Trimming removed 4 bases at V and 3 bases at J, with 4 bases between. CDR1 and CDR2 from the germline V gene are SGHTA and FQGNSA. The CDR3 spans 11 residues. The CDR3 DNA reads as TGTGCCAGCAGCTCCCTCTACGAGCAGTACTTC. Protein sequence: CASSSLYEQYF.

This chain uses TRBV18 with TRBJ2-7; no firm D call. Looked up from germline, CDR1 is KGHSH and CDR2 is LQKENI. The CDR3 runs 12 residues. V lost 2 bases and J lost 4, with 6 bases in between. The CDR3 is CASSPSEYEQYF. CDR3 DNA sequence: TGTGCCAGCTCACCATCGGAGTACGAGCAGTACTTC.

The chain joins TRBV27 to TRBJ2-7; D not certain. CDR3 length: 14 residues. Germline V gene sequence: CDR1 MNHEY, CDR2 SMNVEV (reference sequence). Trimming stripped 5 bases from V and 4 bases from J, with 15 bases between. Here the CDR3 DNA reads TGTGCCAGCAGTAGGTCCCCATTGGTTTACGAGCAGTACTTC. Translated: CASSRSPLVYEQYF.

The chain carries TRBV27 and TRBJ2-3, with D perhaps TRBD1 or TRBD2 (5 bases each). Trimming took 6 bases from V and 3 from J, leaving 16 bases between them. The CDR3 is 15 amino acids. Germline CDR1 reads MNHEY; CDR2 reads SMNVEV (reference sequence). DNA of the CDR3: TGTGCCAGCAGCCATCGACGGGACCCGACAGATACGCAGTATTTT. This gives the protein CASSHRRDPTDTQYF.

The genes are TRBV12-3 or TRBV12-4 and TRBJ2-2; no clear D gene. The V gene lost 3 bases and the J gene lost 6 bases, with 8 bases spanning the gap. The CDR3 contains 13 residues. CDR3 DNA sequence: TGTGCCAGCAGTTTCGGTCCCGCCGGGGAGCTGTTTTTT. It specifies CASSFGPAGELFF.

This CDR3 reads CASSERTSGGNEQFF. The CDR3 nucleotides read TGTGCCAGCAGTGAAAGGACTAGCGGGGGTAATGAGCAGTTCTTC. The chain has TRBV2 and TRBJ2-1; the match to TRBD2 covers 13 bases. V shed 2 bases, J shed 7 bases, and the junction held 2 bases outside the gene matches. Germline lookup yields CDR1 SNHLY and CDR2 FYNNEI. This CDR3 is 15 amino acids long. Full variable domain (outside the CDR3, taken from reference TRBV2 and TRBJ2-1): EPEVTQTPSHQVTQMGQEVILRCVPISNHLYFYWYRQILGQKVEFLVSFYNNEISEKSEIFDDQFSVERPDGSNFTLKIRSTKLEDSAMYFCASSERTSGGNEQFFGPGTRLTVL.

In this sample, this clone turned up a few times. The V and J genes are TRBV5-6 and TRBJ1-2; D gene unclear. The CDR3 extends over 14 amino acids. Trimming stripped 0 bases from V and 0 bases from J, with 6 bases between. CDR1 and CDR2 from the germline V gene are SGHDT and YYEEEE. CDR3 nucleotide sequence: TGTGCCAGCAGCTTGGTAGCTCCTAACTATGGCTACACCTTC. As protein: CASSLVAPNYGYTF.

V usage is TRBV19 and J usage is TRBJ2-1; D gene unclear. This CDR3 spans 14 amino acids. V was trimmed by 1 base and J by 2 bases, leaving 6 bases between them. Germline values: CDR1 LNHDA, CDR2 SQIVND (reference sequence). CDR3 amino acids: CASSIVVTYNEQFF. The CDR3 DNA reads as TGTGCCAGTAGTATAGTGGTAACCTACAATGAGCAGTTCTTC. Variable domain in full (rest from reference TRBV19 and TRBJ2-1): DGGITQSPKYLFRKEGQNVTLSCEQNLNHDAMYWYRQDPGQGLRLIYYSQIVNDFQKGDIAEGYSVSREKKESFPLTVTSAQKNPTAFYLCASSIVVTYNEQFFGPGTRLTVL.

The table lists this clone with a few counts. The CDR3 spells CASNPWGVGTDTQYF. The CDR3 nucleotides are TGTGCCAGCAACCCATGGGGCGTGGGCACAGATACGCAGTATTTT. The V and J genes are TRBV28 and TRBJ2-3, with D maybe TRBD1 (5 bases). The V gene's germline CDR1 is MDHEN and CDR2 SYDVKM. This CDR3 comprises 15 residues. V gave up 7 bases and J gave up 1 base, with 15 bases separating them.

The CDR3 sequence is CAISDTDRVRGGYTF. The CDR3 DNA is TGTGCCATCAGTGACACAGACAGGGTTCGGGGCGGCTACACCTTC. V usage is TRBV10-3 and J usage is TRBJ1-2, with 7 bases identical to TRBD1. The V and J ends lost 3 bases and 8 bases, in that order; junction bases with no gene match: 12. Germline-derived CDR1 and CDR2 are ENHRY and SYGVKD. This CDR3 has 15 residues.

The chain uses TRBV7-2 and TRBJ2-7; 10 positions match TRBD2. With V trimmed by 1 base and J by 0 bases, 3 bases remained unmatched. This CDR3 comprises 16 residues. Germline assignment: CDR1 SGHTA and CDR2 FQGNSA. This chain's CDR3 is CASSLDLAGASYEQYF. CDR3 nucleotide sequence: TGTGCCAGCAGCTTAGACCTAGCGGGGGCCTCCTACGAGCAGTACTTC.

This chain uses TRBV15 with TRBJ2-3; D is unresolved. This CDR3 region has 13 residues. Looked up from germline, CDR1 is LNHNV and CDR2 is YYDKDF (reference sequence). Trimming removed 0 bases from V and 5 bases from J, with 6 bases in between. CDR3 protein: CATSRDRVDTQYF. CDR3 coding DNA: TGTGCCACCAGCAGAGATAGGGTAGATACGCAGTATTTT.

The chain recombines TRBV7-2 with TRBJ1-2; maybe TRBD1 (6 bases). Germline-derived CDR1 and CDR2 are SGHTA and FQGNSA. V dropped 6 bases and J dropped 5 bases, with 19 bases sitting between them. This CDR3 is built from 15 residues. CDR3 sequence (DNA): TGTGCCAGCAGTCCACGCCCGGGGGGCCGGTATGGCTACACCTTC. It encodes CASSPRPGGRYGYTF.

V is TRBV7-2 and J is TRBJ2-1; 7 bases map to TRBD2. The V gene's germline CDR1 is SGHTA and CDR2 FQGNSA. V gave up 4 bases and J gave up 4 bases; unmatched junction bases: 19. CDR3 length: 19 amino acids. The CDR3 nucleotides are TGTGCCAGCAGCTCCGCCAGCCGCGGGAGTATCGGTGTGTACAATGAGCAGTTCTTC. It encodes CASSSASRGSIGVYNEQFF. Variable domain in full (rest from reference TRBV7-2 and TRBJ2-1): GAGVSQSPSNKVTEKGKDVELRCDPISGHTALYWYRQSLGQGLEFLIYFQGNSAPDKSGLPSDRFSAERTGGSVSTLTIQRTQQEDSAVYLCASSSASRGSIGVYNEQFFGPGTRLTVL.

The chain uses TRBV7-2 and TRBJ1-4; no clear D. Trimming left V 2 bases short and J 9 bases short, with 7 bases between. The germline V gene encodes CDR1 SGHTA and CDR2 FQGNSA. The CDR3 is 12 residues long. The CDR3 region is CASSLRSQKLFF. CDR3 coding DNA: TGTGCCAGCAGCTTACGTTCCCAAAAACTGTTTTTT.